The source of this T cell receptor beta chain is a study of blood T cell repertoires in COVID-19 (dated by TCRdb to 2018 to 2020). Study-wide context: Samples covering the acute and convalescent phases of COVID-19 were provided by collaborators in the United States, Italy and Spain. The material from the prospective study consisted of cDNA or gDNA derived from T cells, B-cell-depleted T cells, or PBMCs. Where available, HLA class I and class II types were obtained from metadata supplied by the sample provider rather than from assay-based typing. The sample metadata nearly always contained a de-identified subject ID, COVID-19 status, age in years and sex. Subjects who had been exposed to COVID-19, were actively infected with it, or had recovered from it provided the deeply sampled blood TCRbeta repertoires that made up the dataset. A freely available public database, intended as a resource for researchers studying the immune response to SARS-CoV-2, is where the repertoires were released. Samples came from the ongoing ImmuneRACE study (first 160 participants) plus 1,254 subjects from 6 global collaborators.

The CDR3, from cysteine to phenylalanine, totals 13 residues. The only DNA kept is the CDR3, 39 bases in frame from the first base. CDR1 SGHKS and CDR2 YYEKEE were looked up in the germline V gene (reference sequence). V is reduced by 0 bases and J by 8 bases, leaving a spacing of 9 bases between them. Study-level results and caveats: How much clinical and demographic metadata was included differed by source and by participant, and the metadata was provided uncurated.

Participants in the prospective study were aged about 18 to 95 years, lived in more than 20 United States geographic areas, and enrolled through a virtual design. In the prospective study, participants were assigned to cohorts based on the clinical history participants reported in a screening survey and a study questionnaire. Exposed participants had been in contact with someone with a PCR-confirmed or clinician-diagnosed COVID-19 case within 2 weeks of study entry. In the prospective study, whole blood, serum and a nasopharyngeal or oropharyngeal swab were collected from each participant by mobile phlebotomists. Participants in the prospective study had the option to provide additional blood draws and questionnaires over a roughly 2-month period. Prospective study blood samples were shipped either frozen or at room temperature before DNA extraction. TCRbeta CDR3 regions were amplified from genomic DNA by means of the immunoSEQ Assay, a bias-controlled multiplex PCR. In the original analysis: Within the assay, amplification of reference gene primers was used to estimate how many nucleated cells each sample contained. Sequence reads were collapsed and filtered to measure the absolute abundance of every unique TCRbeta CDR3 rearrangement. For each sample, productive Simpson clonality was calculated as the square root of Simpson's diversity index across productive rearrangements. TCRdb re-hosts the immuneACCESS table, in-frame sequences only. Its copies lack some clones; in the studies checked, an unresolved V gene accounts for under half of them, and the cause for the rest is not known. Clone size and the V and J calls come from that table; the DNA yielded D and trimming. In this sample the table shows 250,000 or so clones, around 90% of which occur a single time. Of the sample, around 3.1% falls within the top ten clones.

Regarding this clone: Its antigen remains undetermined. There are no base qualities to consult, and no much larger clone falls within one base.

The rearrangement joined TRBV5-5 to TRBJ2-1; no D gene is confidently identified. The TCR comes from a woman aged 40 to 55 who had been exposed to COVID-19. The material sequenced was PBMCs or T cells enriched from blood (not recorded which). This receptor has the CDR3 CASSLGGSDEQFF. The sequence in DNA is TGTGCCAGCAGCTTGGGCGGTTCCGATGAGCAGTTCTTC.